One sample yielded the 24 T cell receptor beta chains listed below, sequenced in a study of beta chain features in type 1 diabetes. Reverse transcription of all isolated RNA meant that expressed TCRB transcripts were sequenced. The protocol was immunoSEQ multiplex PCR, while the TCRdb copy is restricted to in-frame clones and leaves out a portion. The table records about 410,000 clones, about 15% of them present only once. Input material: naive CD4+ T cells from blood. All receptors come from a man aged 25-45 years in good health.

The gene calls are TRBV4-3 and TRBJ1-2, with D possibly TRBD1 on 6 matching bases. The length of the CDR3 is 15 residues. V lost 0 bases to trimming and J lost 3 bases, with 11 bases between them. Germline CDR1 is LGHNA and CDR2 is YSLEER. DNA for the CDR3: TGCGCCAGCAGCCAAGAGGACAGATATGACTATGGCTACACCTTC. Protein: CASSQEDRYDYGYTF.

This clone was seen only a few times. The rearrangement joins TRBV5-1 to TRBJ2-7; 8 bases are shared with TRBD2. Trimming cost V 7 bases and J 2 bases; bases outside gene matches: 8. CDR3 length: 14 residues. CDR1 is SGHRS, CDR2 YFSETQ, per germline. CDR3 region: CASAPGLVPYEQYV. CDR3 nucleotides: TGCGCCAGCGCACCGGGACTAGTCCCCTACGAGCAGTACGTC.

This clone was counted between two and nine times. The sample contains more than one DNA sequence encoding this CDR3. This sequence joins TRBV6-5 and TRBJ2-7, with D perhaps TRBD1 (5 bases). The CDR3 consists of 12 residues. Between the trimmed V and J ends, which lost 5 bases and 4 bases, there was a span of 9 bases. The germline V gene encodes CDR1 MNHEY and CDR2 SVGAGI. The CDR3 region is CASSRQGYEQYF. The DNA for the CDR3 is TGTGCCAGCAGTAGGCAGGGATACGAGCAGTACTTC.

The chain employs TRBV4-3 and TRBJ1-2; D remains ambiguous. The CDR3 sequence is 13 residues long. V lost 1 base and J 7 bases, leaving 10 bases between the germline ends. CDR1 LGHNA and CDR2 YSLEER come from the germline V gene. The CDR3 DNA reads TGCGCCAGCAGCCAAGCAGGCGGGTTTGGCTACACCTTC. This translates into CASSQAGGFGYTF.

This clone was seen a handful of times. CDR3 protein: CASRTGGETQYF. For the CDR3, the DNA is TGTGCCAGCCGGACAGGGGGCGAGACCCAGTACTTC. The V call is TRBV27, the J call TRBJ2-5; 11 bases fit TRBD1. The junction had 1 base not matched to a gene; V was cut back by 8 bases and J by 5 bases. The CDR3 runs 12 residues. Germline values: CDR1 MNHEY, CDR2 SMNVEV (reference sequence).

This chain connects TRBV25-1 to TRBJ2-3; D may be TRBD2 (6 bases). CDR1 and CDR2 from the germline V gene are MGHDK and SYGVNS. The CDR3 sequence is 15 residues long. V lost 2 bases and J lost 1, with 10 bases in between. The CDR3 DNA follows: TGTGCCAGCAGTGAAGGGGGGACCCGCACAGATACGCAGTATTTT. Translating it yields CASSEGGTRTDTQYF. The full variable domain, with the rest looked up from reference TRBV25-1 and TRBJ2-3, is EADIYQTPRYLVIGTGKKITLECSQTMGHDKMYWYQQDPGMELHLIHYSYGVNSTEKGDLSSESTVSRIRTEHFPLTLESARPSHTSQYLCASSEGGTRTDTQYFGPGTRLTVL.

The chain combines TRBV6-5 with TRBJ2-1; the match to TRBD1 covers 12 bases. Germline assignment: CDR1 MNHEY and CDR2 SVGAGI. CDR3 size: 15 residues. Losses at the gene ends were 6 bases for V and 3 bases for J; bases not matched to a gene: 3. CDR3 coding DNA: TGTGCCAGCAGGGGGACAGGGGGCTTCTACAATGAGCAGTTCTTC. Its protein is CASRGTGGFYNEQFF.

There are a few counts of this clone. The V call is TRBV21-1, the J call TRBJ2-3. TRBV21-1 is a pseudogene segment. The CDR3 extends over 16 amino acids. The DNA for the CDR3 is TGTGCCAGCAGCATCCAGGGACCGACTAGCACAGATACGCAGTATTTT. Encoded protein: CASSIQGPTSTDTQYF.

This chain joins TRBV27 and TRBJ2-2; 10 bases align to TRBD1. The CDR3 sequence is 16 residues long. Germline V gene data show CDR1 as MNHEY and CDR2 as SMNVEV (reference sequence). V gave up 5 bases and J gave up 4 bases; unmatched junction bases: 7. CDR3 DNA sequence: TGTGCCAGCAGTATCCGACAGGGGGCGGGCACCGGGGAGCTGTTTTTT. Its protein product is CASSIRQGAGTGELFF.

V usage is TRBV30 and J usage is TRBJ1-2, with unresolved D. The CDR3 sequence is 15 residues long. Germline V gene sequence: CDR1 GTSNPN, CDR2 SVGIG (reference sequence). Trimming removed 0 bases from V and 3 bases from J, with 14 bases in between. This CDR3 reads CAWSVGSGGYYGYTF. CDR3 coding DNA: TGTGCCTGGAGTGTAGGTAGTGGCGGATACTATGGCTACACCTTC. Combining the CDR3 with reference TRBV30 and TRBJ1-2 gives the whole variable domain SQTIHQWPATLVQPVGSPLSLECTVEGTSNPNLYWYRQAAGRGLQLLFYSVGIGQISSEVPQNLSASRPQDRQFILSSKKLLLSDSGFYLCAWSVGSGGYYGYTFGSGTRLTVV.

This clone was counted a few times. The chain carries TRBV25-1 and TRBJ1-2; weak D call: TRBD1 (5 bases). Germline assignment: CDR1 MGHDK and CDR2 SYGVNS. CDR3 length: 13 residues. Between the trimmed V and J ends, which lost 3 bases and 7 bases, there was a span of 12 bases. The CDR3 DNA sequence: TGTGCCAGCAGTGATAATCAGGGAGTTGGCTACACCTTC. This gives the protein CASSDNQGVGYTF.

Comment on this clone: Other nucleotide sequences from this sample produce the same CDR3. The chain has TRBV18 and TRBJ1-2, with unresolved D. From germline, CDR1 is KGHSH and CDR2 LQKENI. The CDR3 loop spans 11 amino acids. V gave up 2 bases and J gave up 6 bases, with 4 bases separating them. The CDR3: CASSPGDGYTF. CDR3 sequence (DNA): TGTGCCAGCTCACCAGGAGATGGCTACACCTTC.

The rearrangement uses TRBV6-1 and TRBJ1-1, with 8 nucleotides matching TRBD1. Germline V gives CDR1 MNHNS, CDR2 SASEGT. V lost 10 bases to trimming and J lost 0 bases; unmatched junction nucleotides: 10. CDR3 length: 15 amino acids. The chain's CDR3 is CATRQGMLMNTEAFF. Here the CDR3 DNA reads TGTGCCACCAGACAGGGGATGCTCATGAACACTGAAGCTTTCTTT.

The V gene is TRBV18, the J gene TRBJ2-5, with D hard to call. The V gene's germline CDR1 is KGHSH and CDR2 LQKENI. Trimming shortened V by 0 bases and J by 6 bases, and 8 bases separated the two germline ends. The CDR3 totals 13 residues. In nucleotides, the CDR3 is TGTGCCAGCTCACCACCGAGTCTACAGACCCAGTACTTC. Residues: CASSPPSLQTQYF.

The chain combines TRBV2 with TRBJ2-1, with 8 bases aligning to TRBD2. CDR1 and CDR2 from the germline V gene are SNHLY and FYNNEI. V shed 8 bases, J shed 6 bases, and the junction held 15 bases outside the gene matches. This CDR3 has 16 amino acids. Here the CDR3 DNA reads TGTGCCAGCGTGGACTTAGGAGCGGGAGTAATCAATGAGCAGTTCTTC. Translation: CASVDLGAGVINEQFF.

This clone showed up just a few times. The chain combines TRBV5-6 with TRBJ2-2; D is undetermined. The length of the CDR3 is 12 residues. From germline, CDR1 is SGHDT and CDR2 YYEEEE. V was pared by 4 bases and J by 1 base, with 2 bases between. The CDR3, as DNA: TGTGCCAGCAGCCGGAACACCGGGGAGCTGTTTTTT. Its translation: CASSRNTGELFF.

The chain carries TRBV25-1 and TRBJ2-1, with D tentatively TRBD2 (6 bases). Germline CDR1 and CDR2: MGHDK and SYGVNS. V was cut by 4 bases and J by 9 bases, with 13 bases left in between. This CDR3 has 13 amino acids. The CDR3: CASSADGGSEQFF. DNA for the CDR3: TGTGCCAGCAGTGCGGATGGGGGGTCTGAGCAGTTCTTC.

This clone was counted a few times. This chain uses TRBV5-4 with TRBJ2-6; D is uncertain. The CDR3 extends over 15 amino acids. CDR1 is SGHNT, CDR2 YYREEE, per germline (reference sequence). Between the trimmed V and J ends, which lost 4 bases and 1 base, there was a span of 9 bases. The DNA for the CDR3 is TGTGCCAGCAGCGGTCTACAATCTGGGGCCAACGTCCTGACTTTC. This encodes CASSGLQSGANVLTF.

This clone came up many times. The J gene is TRBJ2-3, the V gene TRBV10-3, with 7 bases lining up with TRBD1. The V gene end was trimmed by 7 bases and the J gene end by 1 base; junction bases not matched to a gene: 5. The CDR3 length is 14 residues. Germline loops: CDR1 ENHRY, CDR2 SYGVKD. For the CDR3, the DNA is TGTGCCATCAAGAAAGACAGGGGCACAGATACGCAGTATTTT. This translates into CAIKKDRGTDTQYF.

This clone was picked up a small number of times. The chain joins TRBV5-4 to TRBJ2-3; the match to TRBD2 covers 9 bases. J was trimmed by 3 bases and V by 0 bases; bases with no gene match: 14. Germline-derived CDR1 and CDR2 are SGHNT and YYREEE (reference sequence). The CDR3 covers 19 residues. The CDR3 nucleotides read TGTGCCAGCAGCTTGGGAGGGCTAGCGGGGCCTTTTGGGACAGATACGCAGTATTTT. This encodes CASSLGGLAGPFGTDTQYF. The full variable domain, its missing parts supplied by reference TRBV5-4 and TRBJ2-3, is ETGVTQSPTHLIKTRGQQVTLRCSSQSGHNTVSWYQQALGQGPQFIFQYYREEENGRGNFPPRFSGLQFPNYSSELNVNALELDDSALYLCASSLGGLAGPFGTDTQYFGPGTRLTVL.

V gene TRBV4-1 combines with J gene TRBJ2-6; D is unresolved. Trimming left V 0 bases short and J 0 bases short, with 15 bases between. Germline loops: CDR1 MGHRA, CDR2 YSYEKL. This CDR3 contains 19 residues. CDR3 sequence (DNA): TGCGCCAGCAGCCAAGATGGAACGCAGGCGTCCTCTGGGGCCAACGTCCTGACTTTC. Residues: CASSQDGTQASSGANVLTF.

This clone has a handful of counts. The genes are TRBV5-4 and TRBJ1-6, with a possible D match to TRBD1 (6 bases). Germline V gene sequence: CDR1 SGHNT, CDR2 YYREEE (reference sequence). The CDR3 loop spans 13 amino acids. The V end lost 4 bases, the J end lost 13 bases, and 15 bases lay between the germline ends. For the CDR3, the DNA is TGTGCCAGCAGCGGCGCAGGGGATCGTCCCCTCCACTTT. This gives the protein CASSGAGDRPLHF.

Only a few counts were recorded for this clone. The CDR3 DNA reads TGTGCCTGGTCACGACGGGCTAGCGGGTACAATGAGCAGTTCTTC. Translation: CAWSRRASGYNEQFF. The rearrangement links TRBV30 to TRBJ2-1, with 8 bases matching TRBD2. The V and J ends lost 5 bases and 4 bases, in that order; junction bases with no gene match: 10. The CDR3 spans 15 residues. Germline V gene sequence: CDR1 GTSNPN, CDR2 SVGIG (reference sequence).

This clone was picked up a small number of times. In DNA, the CDR3 is TGTGCCAGCAGCGTCAGTTTAGGGACAGCCCCTTACAATGAGCAGTTCTTC. It is translated as CASSVSLGTAPYNEQFF. This chain connects TRBV9 to TRBJ2-1, with 7 positions matching TRBD1. The CDR3 has 17 residues. J was trimmed by 4 bases and V by 2 bases; bases with no gene match: 12. Germline V gene data show CDR1 as SGDLS and CDR2 as YYNGEE. Full variable domain (remainder filled in from reference TRBV9 and TRBJ2-1): DSGVTQTPKHLITATGQRVTLRCSPRSGDLSVYWYQQSLDQGLQFLIQYYNGEERAKGNILERFSAQQFPDLHSELNLSSLELGDSALYFCASSVSLGTAPYNEQFFGPGTRLTVL.